The T cell receptor (beta chain) described here comes from a study of T cell changes during pregnancy in multiple sclerosis. Germline CDR1 and CDR2: MNHEY and SVGAGI. V shed 7 bases, J shed 2 bases, and the junction held 7 bases outside the gene matches. This CDR3 spans 15 amino acids. Method: immunoSEQ multiplex PCR; TCRdb's copy keeps in-frame clones and lacks some. The data show approximately 71,000 clones, approximately 92% seen once. The sequenced sample was peripheral blood, obtained in the second trimester of pregnancy. The clonotype originates from a female donor with multiple sclerosis, enrolled in a pregnancy study. V gene TRBV6-5 combines with J gene TRBJ2-2, with 7 bases matching TRBD2. The DNA for the CDR3 is TGTGCCAGCAACAGAGGGACTACTAACACCGGGGAGCTGTTTTTT. It specifies CASNRGTTNTGELFF.